The sequence of this T cell receptor (beta chain) was determined in a study of cytomegalovirus exposure and HLA in healthy donors. Overall study context: Clustering assigned approximately 78% of the 350 to 450 genotyped donors to the Caucasian-associated ancestry cluster. Study-wide points: Analysis was carried out at a later point, and it linked a missense DCLRE1C variant to TCR beta V- and J-gene trimming. TRBV6-2, TRBV6-3 and some other V segments were unresolvable in 87-base-pair reads.

PCR primers comprised 60 Vbeta and 13 Jbeta primers. TCRdb's table, derived via immunoSEQ multiplex PCR, lists solely in-frame clones and lacks some. The sample shows around 150,000 clones, around 80% of them seen only once. Germline V gene lookup returns CDR1 MRHNA and CDR2 SNTAGT. This CDR3 is 15 amino acids long. The V gene end was trimmed by 4 bases and the J gene end by 4 bases; junction bases not matched to a gene: 1. This clone is medium-sized (0.01 to 0.1%) within its sample. Its specificity is unknown. What was sequenced was PBMCs. This chain links TRBV6-4 with TRBJ2-2; 12 bases match TRBD2. The receptor's source is a human donor in good health. The CDR3 region has the DNA TGTGCCAGCAGTGCTAGCGGGGGGGCCACCGGGGAGCTGTTTTTT. The encoded protein is CASSASGGATGELFF.